This is a list of T cell receptor beta chains from one sample in a study of control samples from healthy donors and cancer patients. Data came from immunoSEQ multiplex PCR; TCRdb stores just in-frame clones and leaves some out. Of 93,000 or so clones listed, around 88% are singletons. The sequenced material came from PBMCs. The receptors were sampled from a man aged 55 to 70 with lung cancer. The CDR3 runs from the conserved cysteine through the conserved F or W. D genes are given only for firm matches. Rows may omit the clone size; those that give it use once, few, many or a size class.

TRBD2 TRBJ2-5 TRBV5-1 15 . CASTPGGVPQETQYF TGCGCCAGCACCCCCGGGGGGGTCCCTCAAGAGACCCAGTACTTC
. TRBJ2-7 TRBV29-1 12 . CSVATEIYEQYF TGCAGCGTTGCGACGGAAATCTACGAGCAGTACTTC
. TRBJ2-5 TRBV19 14 . CASSSRQLQETQYF TGTGCCAGTAGTTCCAGACAGCTACAAGAGACCCAGTACTTC
. TRBJ1-1 TRBV15 15 . CATSGGGIMNTEAFF TGTGCCACCAGCGGTGGGGGGATCATGAACACTGAAGCTTTCTTT
. TRBJ2-2 TRBV5-1 15 few CASKEQASSTGELFF TGCGCCAGCAAAGAACAGGCCTCCTCGACCGGGGAGCTGTTTTTT
. TRBJ1-5 TRBV18 16 . CASSPPGDRGNQPQHF TGTGCCAGCTCACCACCCGGGGATCGGGGCAATCAGCCCCAGCATTTT
. TRBJ2-7 TRBV12-5 17 . CASGLVSSGRVVHEQYF TGTGCTAGTGGTTTGGTAAGCTCGGGCAGGGTCGTACACGAGCAGTACTTC
TRBD1 TRBJ1-2 TRBV24-1 16 . CATSDTRTGEAYGYTF TGTGCCACCAGTGATACGAGGACAGGGGAGGCCTATGGCTACACCTTC
. TRBJ1-3 TRBV9 15 . CASSVGSSAGNTIYF TGTGCCAGCAGCGTCGGGTCCTCGGCTGGAAACACCATATATTTT
. TRBJ2-5 TRBV7-6 14 . CASSLGGVQETQYF TGTGCCAGCAGCTTAGGTGGCGTACAAGAGACCCAGTACTTC
TRBD1 TRBJ2-7 TRBV6-5 14 once CASSYDRGSYEQYF TGTGCCAGCAGTTACGACAGGGGCTCCTACGAGCAGTACTTC
. TRBJ1-2 TRBV7-2 13 . CASSLPRNYGYTF TGTGCCAGCAGCTTGCCACGAAACTATGGCTACACCTTC
. TRBJ2-7 TRBV7-9 12 . CASSLLGYEQYF TGTGCCAGCAGCTTACTAGGGTACGAGCAGTACTTC
. TRBJ1-1 TRBV29-1 14 . CSVTHYREVSEAFF TGCAGCGTTACACACTACAGGGAGGTCTCTGAAGCTTTCTTT
. TRBJ1-1 TRBV6-2/TRBV6-3 15 . CASSYLTDMNTEAFF TGTGCCAGCAGTTACCTTACAGATATGAACACTGAAGCTTTCTTT
TRBD1 TRBJ2-1 TRBV5-1 19 once CASSLGFGDRGTSYNEQFF TGCGCCAGCAGCTTGGGATTCGGAGACAGGGGTACCTCCTACAATGAGCAGTTCTTC
TRBD1 TRBJ1-3 TRBV7-3 14 . CASSPGGPGNTIYF TGTGCCAGCAGCCCAGGGGGCCCTGGAAACACCATATATTTT
. TRBJ2-2 TRBV7-3 15 . CASSKGDTYTGELFF TGTGCCAGCAGCAAGGGCGACACCTACACCGGGGAGCTGTTTTTT
. TRBJ2-1 TRBV11-3 14 . CASSFSRGFDEQFF TGTGCCAGCAGCTTTAGTAGGGGATTTGATGAGCAGTTCTTC
. TRBJ2-2 TRBV9 14 . CASSPRTGTGELFF TGTGCCAGCAGCCCCAGGACTGGGACCGGGGAGCTGTTTTTT
. TRBJ2-3 TRBV12-2 20 . CASRPPPDRNRTLSTDTQYF TGTGCAAGTCGCCCCCCCCCGGACAGGAATCGGACCCTTTCAACAGATACGCAGTATTTT